This T cell receptor beta chain was documented in a study of T cells after yellow fever vaccination. TCRdb fed the 5' RACE reads into MiXCR, producing one record per CDR3 protein. Of more than 350,000 distinct CDR3 sequences in the sample, approximately 10% were seen once. The sample holds a few counts of this clonotype. Germline CDR1 reads KGHDR; CDR2 reads SFDVKD. The CDR3 has 15 residues. V was pared by 4 bases and J by 7 bases, with 13 bases between. The specimen was PBMCs, collected on the day of the first yellow fever vaccination. The V and J genes are TRBV24-1 and TRBJ1-6; D is perhaps TRBD1 (6 bases). The receptor was isolated from a man aged 18 to 30 who received the YFV17D yellow fever vaccine. This CDR3 reads CATSDRKGGNSPLHF. The CDR3 DNA is TGTGCCACCAGTGACCGAAAGGGGGGCAATTCACCCCTCCACTTT.